The rows below give T cell receptor beta chains drawn from one sample of a study of shared clonotypes between healthy human individuals. TCRdb keeps only in-frame clones here, not all; method: immunoSEQ multiplex PCR. This sample has just over 2,000,000 clones, with 95% found just once. The specimen sequenced was naive CD4+ T cells sorted from blood. These receptors all stem from a man aged 18 to 29 in good health. Both conserved end residues are part of each CDR3. The D gene is left open where the match is weak. Expanded clones are given a class, and other clones once, few, many or no size at all.

CDR3,DNA,length,size,J,V,D
CASSHHQDSPGELFF,TGCGCCAGCAGTCATCATCAAGACTCGCCCGGGGAGCTGTTTTTT,15,.,TRBJ2-2,TRBV5-1,.
CASSEFPGELFF,TGTGCCAGCAGTGAATTTCCCGGGGAGCTGTTTTTT,12,once,TRBJ2-2,TRBV6-1,.
CASSLEGLSYEQYF,TGTGCCAGCAGCTTGGAAGGGTTGTCCTACGAGCAGTACTTC,14,.,TRBJ2-7,TRBV5-4,.
CASSRDGGVGKTQYF,TGCGCCAGCAGTAGAGACGGCGGGGTGGGGAAGACCCAGTACTTC,15,.,TRBJ2-5,TRBV5-1,.
CASSRRDGEQYF,TGTGCCAGCAGTCGAAGGGATGGCGAGCAGTACTTC,12,.,TRBJ2-7,TRBV7-2,.
CSVVSAVGGYTF,TGCAGCGTTGTCTCTGCGGTCGGGGGCTACACCTTC,12,once,TRBJ1-2,TRBV29-1,.
CAITLLDTQYF,TGTGCCATCACCCTTTTAGATACGCAGTATTTT,11,once,TRBJ2-3,TRBV10-3,.
CASSTQGETQYF,TGTGCCAGCTCCACCCAGGGAGAGACCCAGTACTTC,12,.,TRBJ2-5,TRBV18,.
CASRPGLLTYEQYF,TGTGCCAGCAGGCCGGGGCTGTTAACCTACGAGCAGTACTTC,14,.,TRBJ2-7,TRBV6-5,.
CASSRARGNEQFF,TGTGCCAGCAGCCGGGCGCGGGGGAATGAGCAGTTCTTC,13,.,TRBJ2-1,TRBV14,TRBD2
CASSPGDRGPGELFF,TGTGCCAGCAGTCCCGGGGACAGGGGTCCCGGGGAGCTGTTTTTT,15,once,TRBJ2-2,TRBV28,TRBD1
CASSRAFNEKLFF,TGCGCCAGCAGCCGGGCCTTTAATGAAAAACTGTTTTTT,13,.,TRBJ1-4,TRBV4-1,.
CASSEQGRRYTDTQYF,TGTGCCAGCAGTGAACAGGGCAGGCGATACACAGATACGCAGTATTTT,16,.,TRBJ2-3,TRBV6-1,.
CASSVETSGEQYF,TGTGCCAGCAGCGTAGAGACTAGCGGCGAGCAGTACTTC,13,.,TRBJ2-7,TRBV9,TRBD2
CASSKGTSDSTETQYF,TGCGCCAGCAGCAAAGGGACTAGCGATTCGACGGAGACCCAGTACTTC,16,.,TRBJ2-5,TRBV5-1,TRBD2
CASSLLPGANQPQHF,TGTGCCAGCAGCTTACTCCCAGGGGCCAATCAGCCCCAGCATTTT,15,.,TRBJ1-5,TRBV7-2,.
CASSLVGSGELFF,TGTGCCAGTAGCTTAGTCGGGAGCGGGGAGCTGTTTTTT,13,.,TRBJ2-2,TRBV19,.
CAWSGRSTDTQYF,TGTGCCTGGAGTGGTCGCAGCACAGATACGCAGTATTTT,13,.,TRBJ2-3,TRBV30,.
CASKGGGADEQYF,TGTGCCAGCAAAGGCGGGGGGGCCGACGAGCAGTACTTC,13,.,TRBJ2-7,TRBV2,TRBD2
CASNWAVGNYGYTF,TGTGCCAGCAACTGGGCCGTAGGCAACTATGGCTACACCTTC,14,.,TRBJ1-2,TRBV2,.
CASSLSGVVAGELFF,TGCGCCAGCAGCTTGTCTGGGGTGGTGGCCGGGGAGCTGTTTTTT,15,.,TRBJ2-2,TRBV5-1,.
CASSLVGGSGNQPQHF,TGTGCCAGCAGCTTAGTTGGGGGTTCGGGCAATCAGCCCCAGCATTTT,16,many,TRBJ1-5,TRBV11-2,.
CASRAGQGYGGELFF,TGCGCCAGCAGGGCAGGGCAGGGGTACGGCGGGGAGCTGTTTTTT,15,.,TRBJ2-2,TRBV5-1,.
CASSLTPLAGGEQYF,TGTGCCAGCAGCCTTACCCCGCTAGCGGGAGGGGAGCAGTACTTC,15,.,TRBJ2-7,TRBV7-2,TRBD2
CASSLVTGSYNEQFF,TGCGCCAGCAGCTTGGTCACGGGTTCCTACAATGAGCAGTTCTTC,15,.,TRBJ2-1,TRBV5-1,.
CASSTRTGSGELFF,TGTGCCAGCTCAACTCGGACAGGGAGCGGGGAGCTGTTTTTT,14,.,TRBJ2-2,TRBV18,TRBD1
CASSAGTRAIYEQYF,TGTGCCAGCAGTGCCGGGACACGGGCCATCTACGAGCAGTACTTC,15,.,TRBJ2-7,TRBV2,.
CAWKQWEGYTF,TGTGCCTGGAAGCAATGGGAGGGCTACACCTTC,11,.,TRBJ1-2,TRBV30,.
CASSIDRNYGYTF,TGTGCCAGTAGTATTGACAGAAACTATGGCTACACCTTC,13,.,TRBJ1-2,TRBV19,.
CASRPPGQGYEQYF,TGTGCCAGCAGGCCCCCGGGACAGGGCTACGAGCAGTACTTC,14,.,TRBJ2-7,TRBV6-5,TRBD1
CASRLQGRTNYGYTF,TGTGCCAGCAGGTTACAGGGGCGAACTAACTATGGCTACACCTTC,15,once,TRBJ1-2,TRBV27,TRBD1
CASSVGATGNTIYF,TGTGCCAGCAGCGTCGGCGCAACGGGAAACACCATATATTTT,14,.,TRBJ1-3,TRBV9,.
CASSPLAGGPYTQYF,TGCGCCAGCAGCCCACTAGCGGGAGGGCCATATACGCAGTATTTT,15,.,TRBJ2-3,TRBV4-3,TRBD2
CASSYGAKREVNEQFF,TGTGCCAGCAGTTACGGGGCTAAGCGGGAGGTTAATGAGCAGTTCTTC,16,.,TRBJ2-1,TRBV6-5,TRBD2
CASRGSYEQYF,TGTGCCAGCAGGGGATCCTACGAGCAGTACTTC,11,.,TRBJ2-7,TRBV28,.
CAISESGRQNTEAFF,TGTGCCATCAGTGAGTCAGGACGGCAGAACACTGAAGCTTTCTTT,15,.,TRBJ1-1,TRBV10-3,.
CASRGPQGAGNQPQHF,TGTGCCAGCAGGGGCCCACAGGGGGCGGGCAATCAGCCCCAGCATTTT,16,once,TRBJ1-5,TRBV27,TRBD1
CASSPRPLSHEQYF,TGTGCCAGCAGCCCCCGTCCCTTGAGTCACGAGCAGTACTTC,14,.,TRBJ2-7,TRBV11-2,.
CASSITGDSNQPQHF,TGTGCCAGCAGCATTACAGGGGATAGCAATCAGCCCCAGCATTTT,15,.,TRBJ1-5,TRBV7-2,TRBD1
CASSLDPSLVWAQYF,TGTGCCAGCAGCTTAGACCCATCACTAGTTTGGGCGCAGTATTTT,15,.,TRBJ2-3,TRBV7-2,.
CASSLAMGGRETQYF,TGCGCCAGCAGCTTGGCCATGGGGGGCCGCGAGACCCAGTACTTC,15,.,TRBJ2-5,TRBV5-1,.
CASSVAFSPGDNEQFF,TGTGCCAGCAGCGTAGCTTTTAGCCCCGGTGACAATGAGCAGTTCTTC,16,.,TRBJ2-1,TRBV9,.
CAWSVGYYEQYF,TGTGCCTGGAGTGTCGGCTACTACGAGCAGTACTTC,12,.,TRBJ2-7,TRBV30,.
CASSYVRGNYGYTF,TGTGCCAGCAGTTACGTCAGGGGGAACTATGGCTACACCTTC,14,.,TRBJ1-2,TRBV6-5,TRBD1
CASSLTSQETQYF,TGCGCCAGCAGCTTAACCTCTCAAGAGACCCAGTACTTC,13,.,TRBJ2-5,TRBV5-1,.
CASSLEGGGGGGYTF,TGTGCCAGCAGCTTAGAAGGAGGGGGCGGAGGTGGCTACACCTTC,15,.,TRBJ1-2,TRBV7-2,TRBD1
CASSRGLGSEQYF,TGTGCCAGCAGCCGGGGCCTCGGCAGCGAGCAGTACTTC,13,.,TRBJ2-7,TRBV11-3,.
CASSLRGNTEAFF,TGTGCCAGCAGCTTACGGGGGAACACTGAAGCTTTCTTT,13,.,TRBJ1-1,TRBV7-9,.
CAGSLKASAETQYF,TGTGCCGGCAGCTTGAAGGCTAGCGCAGAGACCCAGTACTTC,14,once,TRBJ2-5,TRBV5-4,.
CASSGSIIGQYF,TGTGCCAGCAGTGGGAGTATTATCGGGCAGTACTTC,12,once,TRBJ2-7,TRBV28,.
CASSLQGGNTEAFF,TGTGCCAGCAGCCTTCAGGGTGGGAACACTGAAGCTTTCTTT,14,.,TRBJ1-1,TRBV16,.
CSVEQGKVMNTEAFF,TGCAGCGTTGAACAGGGAAAAGTGATGAACACTGAAGCTTTCTTT,15,.,TRBJ1-1,TRBV29-1,.
CASSVTSRETQYF,TGTGCCAGCAGCGTGACTAGCCGGGAGACCCAGTACTTC,13,.,TRBJ2-5,TRBV9,TRBD2